The T cell receptor beta chain described here comes from a study of blood T cell repertoires in COVID-19. Whole-study context: Samples came from the United States, Italy and Spain, spanning acute and convalescent COVID-19.

Per the original data handling: Nucleated cell counts were estimated from reference gene primer amplification. Here immunoSEQ multiplex PCR was the method, and the copy in TCRdb shows in-frame clones only, minus some. D and trimming come from the DNA, and the V and J calls and clone size come from that table. Here the sample spans 200,000 to 250,000 clones, approximately 89% being singletons. Germline CDR1 reads MGHDK; CDR2 reads SYGVNS. The V segment lost 3 bases and the J segment 7 bases; nucleotides outside the gene matches: 7. This CDR3 region has 14 residues. Assignments of participants to cohorts depended upon their own reported clinical history. Each exposed participant met a COVID-19 case in the 2 weeks preceding study entry.

The TCR originated in a woman younger than 45 who had been exposed to COVID-19. The V gene is TRBV25-1, the J gene TRBJ1-2; 8 nucleotides match TRBD1. Sequenced input: PBMCs or T cells enriched from blood (not recorded which). CDR3 residues: CASSEVDRVAGYTF. CDR3 nucleotides: TGTGCCAGCAGTGAGGTGGACAGGGTTGCTGGCTACACCTTC.